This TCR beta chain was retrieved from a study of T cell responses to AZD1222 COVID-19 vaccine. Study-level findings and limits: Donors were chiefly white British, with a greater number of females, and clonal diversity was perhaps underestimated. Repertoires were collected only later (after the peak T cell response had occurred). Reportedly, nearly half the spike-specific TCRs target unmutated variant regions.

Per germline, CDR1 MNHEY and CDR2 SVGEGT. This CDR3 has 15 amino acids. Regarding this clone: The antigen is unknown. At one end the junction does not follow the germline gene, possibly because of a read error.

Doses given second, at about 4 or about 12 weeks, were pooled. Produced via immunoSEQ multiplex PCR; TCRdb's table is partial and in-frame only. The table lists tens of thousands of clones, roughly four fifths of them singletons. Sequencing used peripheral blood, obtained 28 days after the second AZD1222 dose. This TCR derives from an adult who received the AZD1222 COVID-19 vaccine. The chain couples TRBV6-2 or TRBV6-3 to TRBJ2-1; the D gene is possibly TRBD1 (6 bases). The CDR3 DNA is TGTGCCAGCAGTCACTCCGGGACATTAAACAATGAGCAGTTCTTC. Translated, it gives CASSHSGTLNNEQFF.